Below are 13 T cell receptor beta chains sequenced from a single sample in a study of graft-versus-host responses after intestinal transplantation. Antigens for these TCRs are unknown. Data came from immunoSEQ multiplex PCR; TCRdb stores just in-frame clones and leaves some out. The profile shows tens of thousands of clones, around 90% of them singletons. The input for sequencing was unstimulated CD8+ T cells sorted from spleen or lymph node cells, taken before intestinal transplant. The receptors come from a human donor who received an intestinal transplant.

The chain employs TRBV7-9 and TRBJ1-4, with 7 positions matching TRBD1. CDR1 is SEHNR and CDR2 is FQNEAQ in the germline V gene (reference sequence). CDR3 length: 16 residues. J was trimmed by 2 bases and V by 5 bases; bases with no gene match: 8. For the CDR3, the DNA is TGTGCCAGCAGCCCGAGGGGGACAGTCACTAATGAAAAACTGTTTTTT. As protein: CASSPRGTVTNEKLFF.

The rearrangement uses TRBV9 and TRBJ2-3, with 10 bases aligning to TRBD1. V was clipped by 3 bases and J by 5 bases; unmatched bases: 6. CDR1 and CDR2 (germline): SGDLS, YYNGEE. The CDR3 loop spans 15 amino acids. In nucleotides, the CDR3 is TGTGCCAGCAGCGATTGGGACAGGGGAGGAGATACGCAGTATTTT. Translating gives CASSDWDRGGDTQYF.

The chain employs TRBV7-6 and TRBJ2-5; perhaps TRBD1 as D (6 bases). Per germline, CDR1 SGHVS and CDR2 FNYEAQ. Deletions cut 3 bases from V and 5 bases from J, with 13 bases between. The CDR3 is 14 amino acids. The CDR3 DNA follows: TGTGCCAGCAGCTTTGGGACATGGAGGGAGACCCAGTACTTC. This translates into CASSFGTWRETQYF.

This chain uses TRBV2 with TRBJ2-1; 10 nucleotides agree with TRBD2. After removal of 6 bases from V and 9 bases from J, the junction contained 8 bases not matched to a gene. Germline V lookup: CDR1 SNHLY, CDR2 FYNNEI. The CDR3 runs 14 residues. The DNA for the CDR3 is TGTGCCAGCAGAATGGTAGCGGGAGGACGTGAGCAGTTCTTC. Translation: CASRMVAGGREQFF.

This clone was picked up a small number of times. The chain is built from TRBV7-9 and TRBJ2-7; D is undetermined. V was pared by 5 bases and J by 6 bases, with 11 bases between. CDR3 length equals 12 residues. Germline CDR1 is SEHNR and CDR2 is FQNEAQ (reference sequence). The CDR3 reads CASSARSLEQYF. CDR3 bases: TGTGCCAGCAGCGCTAGATCTCTCGAGCAGTACTTC. The whole variable domain, filled in from reference TRBV7-9 and TRBJ2-7, reads DTGVSQNPRHKITKRGQNVTFRCDPISEHNRLYWYRQTLGQGPEFLTYFQNEAQLEKSRLLSDRFSAERPKGSFSTLEIQRTEQGDSAMYLCASSARSLEQYFGPGTRLTVT.

The J gene is TRBJ1-5, the V gene TRBV27; 10 bases map to TRBD1. Germline loops: CDR1 MNHEY, CDR2 SMNVEV (reference sequence). V was pared by 2 bases and J by 7 bases, with 11 bases of the junction left unmatched. The CDR3 extends over 17 amino acids. CDR3 in amino acids: CASSLRPPDRGIQPQHF. The DNA for the CDR3 is TGTGCCAGCAGTTTAAGACCCCCGGACAGGGGGATCCAGCCCCAGCATTTT.

The chain joins TRBV4-2 to TRBJ2-7, with 9 bases that match TRBD2. With 0 bases clipped from V and 6 bases from J, the junction kept 6 bases outside the gene matches. CDR1 LGHNA and CDR2 YNFKEQ come from the germline V gene. The CDR3 length is 15 residues. CDR3 DNA sequence: TGTGCCAGCAGCCAAGATCAAGGACTAGCGACCGAGCAGTACTTC. Residues: CASSQDQGLATEQYF.

V is TRBV27 and J is TRBJ2-7; tentatively, D is TRBD1 (5 bases). Trimming stripped 2 bases from V and 3 bases from J, with 8 bases between. The germline V gene has CDR1 MNHEY and CDR2 SMNVEV (reference sequence). The CDR3 runs to 13 residues. CDR3 amino acids: CASSLGHLYEQYF. DNA for the CDR3: TGTGCCAGCAGTTTAGGACATCTCTACGAGCAGTACTTC.

The rearrangement links TRBV28 to TRBJ2-1; 8 bases line up with TRBD1. The junction had 7 bases not matched to a gene; V was cut back by 6 bases and J by 3 bases. In germline, CDR1 is MDHEN, CDR2 SYDVKM. The CDR3 loop spans 15 amino acids. CDR3 nucleotide sequence: TGTGCCAGCAGGGGGGACAGGCGTAACTACAATGAGCAGTTCTTC. It specifies CASRGDRRNYNEQFF.

The rearrangement joins TRBV4-2 to TRBJ1-4, with unresolved D. The germline V and J ends were trimmed by 4 bases and 0 bases, with 12 bases remaining between them. From germline, CDR1 is LGHNA and CDR2 YNFKEQ. This CDR3 is 16 amino acids long. DNA for the CDR3: TGTGCCAGCAGCCCCCGCCGGTTAGCAACTAATGAAAAACTGTTTTTT. The encoded protein is CASSPRRLATNEKLFF.

Only one count was recorded for this clone. The chain uses TRBV2 and TRBJ2-3; 11 nucleotides match TRBD2. The CDR3 spans 18 residues. The ends lost 8 bases at V and 0 bases at J; junction bases unmatched: 13. Germline V CDR1 and CDR2: SNHLY, FYNNEI. The CDR3 coding sequence is TGTGCCAGCGTGGAACTAGCGGGGGCCCCCGTAAGCACAGATACGCAGTATTTT. Translation: CASVELAGAPVSTDTQYF.

The chain recombines TRBV2 with TRBJ2-3, with 8 bases matching TRBD2. V dropped 4 bases and J dropped 2; count of bases not matched to a gene: 11. Looked up from germline, CDR1 is SNHLY and CDR2 is FYNNEI. The length of the CDR3 is 17 residues. The CDR3 here is CASSGGTRLLLTDTQYF. The CDR3 nucleotides are TGTGCCAGCAGTGGGGGGACTAGATTACTCCTCACAGATACGCAGTATTTT. Looking up the rest from reference TRBV2 and TRBJ2-3 gives the full variable domain: EPEVTQTPSHQVTQMGQEVILRCVPISNHLYFYWYRQILGQKVEFLVSFYNNEISEKSEIFDDQFSVERPDGSNFTLKIRSTKLEDSAMYFCASSGGTRLLLTDTQYFGPGTRLTVL.

The sample holds one count of this clone. The chain couples TRBV7-8 to TRBJ2-7, with D perhaps matching TRBD2 (5 bases). The CDR3 has 12 residues. The V end lost 4 bases, the J end lost 11 bases, and 15 bases lay between the germline ends. Germline assignment: CDR1 SGHVS and CDR2 FQNEAQ. The chain's CDR3 is CASSSDRGVEYF. In nucleotides, the CDR3 is TGTGCCAGCAGCTCGGACCGGGGAGTGGAGTACTTC.